This record concerns one TCR beta chain sequence. V gave up 8 bases and J gave up 8 bases, with 15 bases separating them. This CDR3 has 13 residues. CDR1 is ENHRY, CDR2 SYGVKD, per germline. This sample is drawn from a study of cytomegalovirus exposure and HLA in healthy donors. Researchers ran the PCR with 60 Vbeta and 13 Jbeta primers. Libraries were prepared by immunoSEQ multiplex PCR; TCRdb keeps only in-frame clonotypes and omits some of them. The table shows a few hundred thousand clones, with approximately 80% occurring only once. V and J are TRBV10-3 and TRBJ1-4; D might be TRBD1 (6 bases). Sample: PBMCs. The sequence was obtained from a girl aged 2 to 10 in good health and CMV-seronegative. The chain's CDR3 is CAIAGATGEKLFF. The CDR3, as DNA: TGTGCCATCGCGGGGGCTACAGGGGAAAAACTGTTTTTT.